One sample yielded the 13 T cell receptor beta chains listed below, sequenced in a study of CD8+ T cells in alopecia areata. Following extraction, RNA underwent reverse transcription to cDNA, which served as the sequencing template. Only in-frame clones appear in the TCRdb table, and some are missing; sequencing was by immunoSEQ multiplex PCR. Altogether 80,000 to 95,000 clones are present, roughly 47% being singletons, with the ten largest covering about 17%. Treatment described: oral pan-JAK inhibitor, 5-10 mg twice daily. Sequenced here: CD8+ T cells sorted from blood, sampled at week 24, from a patient treated with tofacitinib. These receptors all come from a human donor with alopecia areata.

This chain joins TRBV13 and TRBJ2-2; D perhaps matches TRBD2 (6 bases). Germline-derived CDR1 and CDR2 are PRHDT and FYEKMQ (reference sequence). This CDR3 has 16 amino acids. V was shortened by 6 bases and J by 7 bases, with 21 bases between the two germline ends. CDR3: CASSEAGLPRGGELFF. CDR3 nucleotide sequence: TGTGCCAGCAGTGAAGCCGGACTACCTAGGGGCGGGGAGCTGTTTTTT.

The chain couples TRBV30 to TRBJ2-7; D unresolved. The CDR3 is 11 amino acids. The germline CDR1 and CDR2 sequences are GTSNPN and SVGIG (reference sequence). Trimming cost V 2 bases and J 4 bases, with 6 bases left between them. CDR3 sequence (DNA): TGTGCCTGGAGTATCTCGTACGAGCAGTACTTC. Amino acids: CAWSISYEQYF.

This clone turned up a few times. The V and J genes are TRBV30 and TRBJ2-1; D gene uncertain. The V and J ends lost 0 bases and 1 base respectively, with 10 bases between them. The CDR3 has 15 residues. CDR1 and CDR2 (germline): GTSNPN, SVGIG (reference sequence). The CDR3 nucleotides read TGTGCCTGGAGTGTATATCCTGAATCCTACAATGAGCAGTTCTTC. It codes for CAWSVYPESYNEQFF.

A few counts support this clone. The rearrangement joins TRBV5-1 to TRBJ2-5; D is unclear. Germline V gives CDR1 SGHRS, CDR2 YFSETQ. Trimming removed 1 base from V and 3 bases from J, with 16 bases in between. The CDR3 extends over 16 amino acids. The CDR3 loop reads CASSLTPFRPEETQYF. CDR3 sequence (DNA): TGCGCCAGCAGCTTGACTCCCTTTAGACCCGAAGAGACCCAGTACTTC.

This rearrangement joins TRBV7-9 to TRBJ2-1; D is unresolved. Trimming removed 8 bases from V and 1 base from J, with 12 bases in between. The V gene's germline CDR1 is SEHNR and CDR2 FQNEAQ (reference sequence). CDR3 length: 14 amino acids. For the CDR3, the DNA is TGTGCCAGCTCCCCGGCCGGGTCCTACAATGAGCAGTTCTTC. As protein: CASSPAGSYNEQFF.

The chain couples TRBV5-1 to TRBJ2-1, with D unclear. With 4 bases removed from V and 8 bases from J, the gap between germline ends came to 13 bases. Germline V gene data show CDR1 as SGHRS and CDR2 as YFSETQ. The CDR3 is made up of 13 amino acids. CDR3 sequence: CASSTPVMDEQFF. In DNA, the CDR3 is TGCGCCAGCAGCACCCCTGTAATGGATGAGCAGTTCTTC.

This clone appeared a few times. V gene TRBV29-1 combines with J gene TRBJ2-7; the D gene is possibly TRBD2 (7 bases). This CDR3 spans 13 amino acids. Germline CDR1 is SQVTM and CDR2 is ANQGSEA. Trimming pared 2 bases from V and 7 bases from J, leaving 15 bases between. This CDR3 reads CSVELQGAGEQYF. The DNA for the CDR3 is TGCAGCGTTGAATTACAGGGAGCGGGGGAGCAGTACTTC.

The J gene is TRBJ2-1, the V gene TRBV5-1; 7 nucleotides align to TRBD1. The germline gives CDR1 SGHRS, CDR2 YFSETQ. The CDR3 is made up of 16 amino acids. V shed 4 bases and J 0 bases; nucleotides not matched to a gene: 7. This CDR3 is CASSPDRESSYNEQFF. The CDR3 DNA is TGCGCCAGCAGCCCCGACAGGGAAAGCTCCTACAATGAGCAGTTCTTC.

The chain uses TRBV14 and TRBJ1-2; no definite D call. V lost 0 bases and J lost 4, with 6 bases in between. The CDR3 has 13 residues. Germline CDR1 is SGHDN and CDR2 is FVKESK. CDR3 sequence (DNA): TGTGCCAGCAGCCAAGATCGGACCTATGGCTACACCTTC. The encoded protein is CASSQDRTYGYTF.

With regard to this clone: This sample also contains other DNA sequences that code for the same CDR3. V usage is TRBV9 and J usage is TRBJ2-1, with 11 bases identical to TRBD2. Germline V CDR1 and CDR2: SGDLS, YYNGEE. The CDR3 runs 15 residues. With 3 bases clipped from V and 4 bases from J, the junction kept 3 bases outside the gene matches. The CDR3 region has the DNA TGTGCCAGCAGCGGCGGGACTAGCGGTTACAATGAGCAGTTCTTC. Its protein is CASSGGTSGYNEQFF.

The V and J genes are TRBV7-8 and TRBJ2-1; no reliable D call. The CDR3 spans 11 residues. In germline, CDR1 is SGHVS, CDR2 FQNEAQ. V lost 7 bases and J lost 4, with 5 bases in between. CDR3: CASIEYNEQFF. CDR3 bases: TGTGCCAGCATTGAGTACAATGAGCAGTTCTTC.

This chain links TRBV30 with TRBJ2-5; 9 nucleotides agree with TRBD2. This CDR3 contains 16 residues. J was trimmed by 2 bases and V by 4 bases; bases with no gene match: 11. From germline, CDR1 is GTSNPN and CDR2 SVGIG (reference sequence). The CDR3 loop is CAWNKATSGSQETQYF. The CDR3 bases are TGTGCCTGGAATAAAGCGACTAGCGGTTCTCAAGAGACCCAGTACTTC.

The genes are TRBV5-1 and TRBJ2-7; TRBD1 might be the D (6 bases). Germline CDR1 and CDR2: SGHRS and YFSETQ. Trimming removed 4 bases at V and 0 bases at J, with 17 bases between. The CDR3 totals 16 residues. The CDR3 DNA reads as TGCGCCAGCAGCCCATTCCGGGACACCAACTCCTACGAGCAGTACTTC. Encoded protein: CASSPFRDTNSYEQYF.